These T cell receptor beta chains were read from a single sample in a study of radiation and T cells in renal cell carcinoma. Measured with immunoSEQ multiplex PCR; TCRdb has only the in-frame clones, and not every one. The sample records about 130,000 clones, approximately 78% being singletons. Source: blood, taken from a patient whose treatment included radiotherapy and nephrectomy. The receptors shown here come from a woman aged 55 to 70 with renal cell carcinoma. Both conserved end residues are part of each CDR3. A D gene is named only where the DNA matches it firmly. A clone size is listed for some rows: how often the clone was seen (once, few, many), or a class if it is expanded.

d_call j_call clone_size v_call cdr3_nt cdr3_aa
TRBD1 TRBJ1-6 . TRBV28 TGTGCCAGCAAACCCCTAACGGGGACAGGAGGTAATTCACCCCTCCACTTT CASKPLTGTGGNSPLHF
. TRBJ1-2 . TRBV19 TGTGCCAGTCGGCAAGGGGGGAATGGCTACACCTTC CASRQGGNGYTF
. TRBJ2-7 once TRBV2 TGTGCCAGCAGTGTGGAGGCCGGCCCCTACGAGCAGTACTTC CASSVEAGPYEQYF
TRBD2 TRBJ2-1 once TRBV9 TGTGCCAGCAGCGCCCCTGGGACTAGCGGGATTTACAATGAGCAGTTCTTC CASSAPGTSGIYNEQFF
. TRBJ2-2 . TRBV5-1 TGCGCCAGCAGCTTCCAGGGTGCACCCGGGGAGCTGTTTTTT CASSFQGAPGELFF
TRBD2 TRBJ2-7 . TRBV5-5 TGTGCCAGCAGCTTCCGGACTAGCGTGGACGAGCAGTACTTC CASSFRTSVDEQYF
. TRBJ1-1 . TRBV6-9 TGTGCCAGGACCCCGACCACTACGAGGGAAGCTTTCTTT CARTPTTTREAFF
. TRBJ2-7 . TRBV29-1 TGCAGCGTTGACCGTCAGGGGTCCTACGAGCAGTACTTC CSVDRQGSYEQYF
. TRBJ1-3 . TRBV19 TGTGCCAGTAGTCTCCAAGGGAGACAGAGCTCTGGAAACACCATATATTTT CASSLQGRQSSGNTIYF
TRBD1 TRBJ1-1 . TRBV18 TGTGCCAGCTCCCTGACAGGGATGGGCACTGAAGCTTTCTTT CASSLTGMGTEAFF
TRBD1 TRBJ2-3 . TRBV5-1 TGCGCCAGCAGCTTGGGTAGGACAGGGAGCACAGATACGCAGTATTTT CASSLGRTGSTDTQYF
. TRBJ1-1 few TRBV29-1 TGCAGCGTTGTAGCCGCATTAGGGACTGAAGCTTTCTTT CSVVAALGTEAFF
. TRBJ2-7 . TRBV21-1 TGTGCCAGCAGCAAAGGAGGGACTAGCGGGAGTTCCTACGAGCAGTACTTC CASSKGGTSGSSYEQYF
. TRBJ1-5 . TRBV28 TGTGCCAGCACGAGACGGTTTGAGAATCAGCCCCAGCATTTT CASTRRFENQPQHF
. TRBJ2-3 . TRBV2 TGTGCCAGCAGCAACGACCTGGGACTCACTACCGGAGATACGCAGTATTTT CASSNDLGLTTGDTQYF
. TRBJ1-4 . TRBV4-2 TGTGCCAGCAGCCAAGATCGTCTGGGTGGGACAACTAATGAAAAACTGTTTTTT CASSQDRLGGTTNEKLFF